This T cell receptor (beta chain) was captured in a study of cytomegalovirus exposure and HLA in healthy donors. Study overall: In terms of ancestry, the Caucasian-associated cluster contained roughly 81% of the roughly 400 genotyped donors.

In regard to this clone: As yet, its antigen is unknown. The junction shows a germline mismatch at one end, possibly a read error.

Notes on the study in general: In a later analysis, V- and J-gene trimming of beta chains associated with a DCLRE1C missense variant, replicated independently. Reported performance of the classifier showed diagnosis of cytomegalovirus status with high specificity and sensitivity. One later analysis reportedly identified an Asian-associated ancestry cluster that showed fewer N-insertions than the roughly 670-donor mean.

13 Jbeta primers and 60 Vbeta primers were used for the PCR. Sequencing used immunoSEQ multiplex PCR; TCRdb keeps in-frame clones, though not all of them. The data hold about 200,000 clones, with 86% observed a single time. What was sequenced was PBMCs. This receptor was identified in a woman in her twenties or thirties in good health and CMV-seronegative.

CDR3 in DNA: TGCGCCAGCACCTTGACTAGCGGGAGGCCAGCCCGAAACAATGAGCAGTTCTTC. Its translation is CASTLTSGRPARNNEQFF. This rearrangement joins TRBV5-1 to TRBJ2-1; 13 nucleotides match TRBD2. Germline lookup yields CDR1 SGHRS and CDR2 YFSETQ. This CDR3 spans 18 amino acids.